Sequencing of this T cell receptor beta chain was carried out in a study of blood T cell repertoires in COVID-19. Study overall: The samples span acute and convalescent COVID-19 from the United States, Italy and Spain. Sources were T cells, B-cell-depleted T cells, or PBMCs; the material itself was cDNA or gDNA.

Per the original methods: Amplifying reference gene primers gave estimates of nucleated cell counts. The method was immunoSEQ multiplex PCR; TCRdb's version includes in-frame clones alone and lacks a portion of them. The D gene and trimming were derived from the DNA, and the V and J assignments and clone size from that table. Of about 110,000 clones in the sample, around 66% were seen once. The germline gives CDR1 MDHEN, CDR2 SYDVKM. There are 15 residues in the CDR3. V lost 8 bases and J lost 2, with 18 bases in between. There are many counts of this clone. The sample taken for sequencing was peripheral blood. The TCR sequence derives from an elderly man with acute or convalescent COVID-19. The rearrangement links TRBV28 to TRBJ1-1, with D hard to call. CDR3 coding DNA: TGTGCCAGCCTTCCGGCAGCTATGGGCAACACTGAAGCTTTCTTT. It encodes CASLPAAMGNTEAFF.